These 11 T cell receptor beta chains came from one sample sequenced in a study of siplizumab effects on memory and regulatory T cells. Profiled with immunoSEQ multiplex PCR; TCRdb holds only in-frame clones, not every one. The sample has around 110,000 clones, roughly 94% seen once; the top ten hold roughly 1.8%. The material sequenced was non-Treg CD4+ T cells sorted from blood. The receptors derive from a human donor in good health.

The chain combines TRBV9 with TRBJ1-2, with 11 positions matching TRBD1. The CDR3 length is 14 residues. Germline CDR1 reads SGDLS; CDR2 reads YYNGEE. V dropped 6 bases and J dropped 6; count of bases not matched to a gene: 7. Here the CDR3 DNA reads TGTGCCAGCACCGCGGGACAGGGGGAAGATGGCTACACCTTC. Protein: CASTAGQGEDGYTF.

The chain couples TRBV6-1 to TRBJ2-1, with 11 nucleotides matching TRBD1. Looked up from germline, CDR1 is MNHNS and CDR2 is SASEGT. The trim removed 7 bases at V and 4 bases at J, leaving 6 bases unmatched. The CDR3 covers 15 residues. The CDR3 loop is CASNRDRGEYNEQFF. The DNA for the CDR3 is TGTGCCAGCAATCGGGACAGGGGGGAATACAATGAGCAGTTCTTC.

The CDR3, as DNA: TGTGCCAGCAGCTTAGTGCCCGGGACTCGTAATGAGCAGTTCTTC. Translation: CASSLVPGTRNEQFF. This sequence joins TRBV7-9 and TRBJ2-1, with D perhaps TRBD2 (6 bases). The germline gives CDR1 SEHNR, CDR2 FQNEAQ (reference sequence). Trimming removed 1 base at V and 7 bases at J, with 14 bases between. The CDR3 has 15 amino acids.

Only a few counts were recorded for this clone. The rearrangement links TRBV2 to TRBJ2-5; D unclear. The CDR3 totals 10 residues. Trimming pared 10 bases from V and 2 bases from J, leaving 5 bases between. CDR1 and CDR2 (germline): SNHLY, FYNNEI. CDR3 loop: CATKQETQYF. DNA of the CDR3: TGTGCCACCAAACAAGAGACCCAGTACTTC.

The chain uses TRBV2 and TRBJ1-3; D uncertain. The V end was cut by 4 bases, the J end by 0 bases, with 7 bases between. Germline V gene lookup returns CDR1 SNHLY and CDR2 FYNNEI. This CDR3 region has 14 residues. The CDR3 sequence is CASSGGYSGNTIYF. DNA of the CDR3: TGTGCCAGCAGTGGGGGATACTCTGGAAACACCATATATTTT.

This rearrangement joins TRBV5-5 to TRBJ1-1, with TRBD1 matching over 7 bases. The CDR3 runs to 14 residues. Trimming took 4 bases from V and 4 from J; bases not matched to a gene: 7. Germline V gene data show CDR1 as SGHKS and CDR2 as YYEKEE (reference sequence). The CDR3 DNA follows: TGTGCCAGCAGCCTTCCGGGACAGAGCACTGAAGCTTTCTTT. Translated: CASSLPGQSTEAFF.

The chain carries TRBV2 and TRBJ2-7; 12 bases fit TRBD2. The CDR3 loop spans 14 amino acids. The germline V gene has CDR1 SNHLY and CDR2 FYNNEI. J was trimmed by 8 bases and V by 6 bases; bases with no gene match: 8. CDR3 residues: CASREPSGGAKQYF. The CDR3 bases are TGTGCCAGCAGAGAGCCTAGCGGGGGGGCTAAGCAGTACTTC.

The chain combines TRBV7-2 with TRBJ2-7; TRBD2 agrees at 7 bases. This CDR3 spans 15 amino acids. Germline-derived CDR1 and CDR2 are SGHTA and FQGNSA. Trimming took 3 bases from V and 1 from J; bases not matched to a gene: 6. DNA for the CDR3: TGTGCCAGCAGCTTTGGTCTAGCGGAATCCTACGAGCAGTACTTC. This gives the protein CASSFGLAESYEQYF.

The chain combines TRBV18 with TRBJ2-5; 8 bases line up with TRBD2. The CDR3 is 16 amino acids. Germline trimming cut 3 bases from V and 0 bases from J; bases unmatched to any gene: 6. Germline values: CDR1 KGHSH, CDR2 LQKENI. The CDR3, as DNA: TGTGCCAGCTCACCCTGGACTAGCTCGTACCAAGAGACCCAGTACTTC. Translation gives CASSPWTSSYQETQYF.

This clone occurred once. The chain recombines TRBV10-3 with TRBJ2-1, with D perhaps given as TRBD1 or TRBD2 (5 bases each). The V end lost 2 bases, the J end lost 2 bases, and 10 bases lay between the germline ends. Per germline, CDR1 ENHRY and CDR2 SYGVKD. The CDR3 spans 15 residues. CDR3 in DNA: TGTGCCATCAGTGAGCCCGGGGCCCCCTACAATGAGCAGTTCTTC. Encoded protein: CAISEPGAPYNEQFF.

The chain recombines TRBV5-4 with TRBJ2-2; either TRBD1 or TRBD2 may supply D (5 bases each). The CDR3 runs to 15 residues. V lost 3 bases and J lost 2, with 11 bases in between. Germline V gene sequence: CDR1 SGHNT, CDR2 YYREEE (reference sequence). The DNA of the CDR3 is TGTGCCAGCAGCTCCGGGGCACGTAACACCGGGGAGCTGTTTTTT. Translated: CASSSGARNTGELFF.